Sequencing of this T cell receptor (beta chain) was carried out in a study of blood T cell repertoires in COVID-19. The CDR3 has 16 residues. From germline, CDR1 is MDHEN and CDR2 SYDVKM. The trim removed 5 bases at V and 8 bases at J, leaving 12 bases unmatched. Only in-frame clones appear in the TCRdb table, and some are missing; sequencing was by immunoSEQ multiplex PCR. The sample records some 300,000 clones, 85% being singletons. Input material: peripheral blood. This clonotype originated in a woman aged 45-60 years with active or convalescent COVID-19. The rearrangement joins TRBV28 to TRBJ1-6, with 7 bases matching TRBD1. The CDR3 DNA sequence: TGTGCCAGCAGTACGACTCGACAGGGTCCACATTCACCCCTCCACTTT. Translation: CASSTTRQGPHSPLHF.